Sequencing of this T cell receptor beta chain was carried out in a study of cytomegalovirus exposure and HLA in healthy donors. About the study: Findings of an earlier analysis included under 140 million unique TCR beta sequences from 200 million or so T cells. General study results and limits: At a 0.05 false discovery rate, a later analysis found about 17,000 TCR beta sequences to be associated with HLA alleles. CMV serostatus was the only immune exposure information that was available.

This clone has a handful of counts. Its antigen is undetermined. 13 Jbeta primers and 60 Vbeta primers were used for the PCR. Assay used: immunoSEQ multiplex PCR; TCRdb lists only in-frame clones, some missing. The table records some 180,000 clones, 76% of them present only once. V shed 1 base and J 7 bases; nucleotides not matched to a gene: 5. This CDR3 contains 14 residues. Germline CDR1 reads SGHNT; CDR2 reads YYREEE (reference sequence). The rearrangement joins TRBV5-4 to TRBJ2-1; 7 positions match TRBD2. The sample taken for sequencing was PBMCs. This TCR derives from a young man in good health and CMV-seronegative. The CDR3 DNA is TGTGCCAGCAGCTTGCGGGACTACCCAAATGAGCAGTTCTTC. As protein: CASSLRDYPNEQFF.